A selection of T cell receptor beta chains follows, all from one sample in a study of blood T cells in healthy people across ages. MiXCR was run by TCRdb on the 5' RACE reads, yielding one entry per CDR3 protein. The sample lists some 780,000 distinct CDR3 sequences; about 56% were seen once. The sequenced material came from blood. These TCRs come from a man aged 40-55 years in good health. Each CDR3 is given with its conserved first and last residue. A D gene is named only where the DNA matches it firmly. Only some rows state a clone size, as once, few, many or a class for expanded clones.

d_gene	v_gene	abundance	j_gene	CDR3aa	CDR3nt
.	TRBV7-9	.	TRBJ2-7	CASSFETSYVEQYF	TGTGCCAGCAGCTTCGAGACCTCGTACGTCGAGCAGTACTTC
TRBD1	TRBV20-1	.	TRBJ2-7	CSARKGGNYEQYF	TGCAGTGCTAGAAAAGGGGGCAACTACGAGCAGTACTTC
.	TRBV12-3/TRBV12-4	.	TRBJ2-6	CASSLGGPSSGANVLTF	TGTGCCAGCAGTTTGGGGGGGCCAAGCTCTGGGGCCAACGTCCTGACTTTC
.	TRBV27	few	TRBJ2-5	CASSLSGRGIQETQYF	TGTGCCAGCAGTTTATCTGGGAGGGGGATCCAAGAGACCCAGTACTTC
TRBD2	TRBV7-2	few	TRBJ2-1	CASSAPGTSVDNEQFF	TGTGCCAGCAGCGCGCCCGGGACTAGTGTCGACAATGAGCAGTTCTTC
TRBD1	TRBV4-1	.	TRBJ1-2	CASSQEGTGGDYGYTF	TGCGCCAGCAGCCAAGAAGGGACAGGGGGCGACTATGGCTACACCTTC
TRBD1	TRBV29-1	.	TRBJ2-1	CSVFGGQGPFYNEQFF	TGCAGCGTTTTTGGGGGACAGGGTCCGTTCTACAATGAGCAGTTCTTC
.	TRBV7-2	.	TRBJ2-1	CASSLVTSWDIEQFF	TGTGCCAGCAGCTTAGTGACTAGCTGGGACATCGAGCAGTTCTTC
.	TRBV12-3/TRBV12-4	few	TRBJ1-6	CASTLGGMGSPLHF	TGTGCCAGCACCTTGGGGGGGATGGGTTCACCCCTCCACTTT
.	TRBV10-3	.	TRBJ2-3	CAISENGGTTDTQYF	TGTGCCATCAGTGAAAATGGGGGTACCACAGATACGCAGTATTTT
.	TRBV24-1	.	TRBJ2-6	CATSDPGGLSGANVLTF	TGTGCCACCAGTGATCCCGGGGGACTGTCTGGGGCCAACGTCCTGACTTTC
.	TRBV3-1	.	TRBJ1-2	CASSQGSRGYQDGYTF	TGTGCCAGCAGCCAAGGATCAAGGGGGTATCAAGATGGCTACACCTTC
.	TRBV6-6	.	TRBJ2-1	CASSHPERDTYNEQFF	TGTGCCAGCAGTCATCCCGAGCGAGATACCTACAATGAGCAGTTCTTC
.	TRBV27	.	TRBJ2-5	CASSLFYGGTQYF	TGTGCCAGCAGTTTATTTTATGGGGGGACCCAGTACTTC
.	TRBV15	.	TRBJ2-1	CATSRGNQETQFF	TGTGCCACCAGCAGAGGCAACCAAGAGACCCAGTTCTTC
.	TRBV20-1	.	TRBJ1-3	CSARVGLRTDDSGNTIYF	TGCAGTGCTAGAGTGGGACTCCGGACAGACGACTCTGGAAACACCATATATTTT
TRBD2	TRBV20-1	few	TRBJ2-7	CSAQGTSGNTYEQYF	TGCAGTGCTCAAGGGACTAGCGGGAATACCTACGAGCAGTACTTC
.	TRBV10-3	.	TRBJ2-7	CAISESVGDYEQYF	TGTGCCATCAGTGAGTCAGTTGGGGACTACGAGCAGTACTTC
TRBD2	TRBV20-1	.	TRBJ2-1	CSAMGLAVSYNEQFF	TGCAGTGCTATGGGACTAGCGGTCTCCTACAATGAGCAGTTCTTC
TRBD1	TRBV11-2	few	TRBJ2-7	CASSLDRTGAYEQYF	TGTGCCAGCAGCTTAGATCGGACAGGGGCCTACGAGCAGTACTTC
TRBD2	TRBV20-1	.	TRBJ2-7	CSARGIGGRSYNEQYF	TGCAGTGCTAGAGGGATCGGCGGGAGGAGCTACAATGAGCAGTACTTC
.	TRBV25-1	.	TRBJ2-5	CASSEYRGVETQYF	TGTGCCAGCAGTGAATACAGGGGTGTGGAGACCCAGTACTTC
TRBD2	TRBV7-9	.	TRBJ2-3	CASSLAPSGAQGTLTDTQYF	TGTGCCAGCAGCTTAGCCCCTAGCGGGGCCCAAGGCACATTGACAGATACGCAGTATTTT
TRBD1	TRBV2	.	TRBJ1-5	CASRVSGTGSQPQHF	TGTGCCAGCAGAGTTAGTGGGACAGGGTCTCAGCCCCAGCATTTT
TRBD2	TRBV7-8	.	TRBJ2-7	CASSLSVRRESLNIKPYEQYF	TGTGCCAGCAGCTTATCCGTTCGGCGGGAGAGCCTCAATATCAAACCCTACGAGCAGTACTTC
.	TRBV4-3	few	TRBJ2-3	CASSQEEGSDTQYF	TGCGCCAGCAGCCAAGAGGAGGGGTCAGATACGCAGTATTTT
TRBD1	TRBV20-1	.	TRBJ1-6	CSARTRWTGARAGSYNSPLHF	TGCAGTGCTAGGACGCGATGGACAGGGGCTAGAGCGGGCTCCTATAATTCACCCCTCCACTTT
.	TRBV3-1	few	TRBJ2-5	CASSQIASGRQQETQYF	TGTGCCAGCAGCCAAATAGCGTCAGGCCGCCAACAAGAGACCCAGTACTTC
TRBD2	TRBV5-1	.	TRBJ2-1	CASSLGTSASEQFF	TGCGCCAGCAGCCTCGGGACTAGCGCGAGTGAGCAGTTCTTC
.	TRBV4-1	.	TRBJ2-7	CASSTDGTYEQYF	TGCGCCAGCAGCACGGACGGGACCTACGAGCAGTACTTC
.	TRBV28	.	TRBJ2-2	CASSLWGPLGSGELFF	TGTGCCAGCAGTTTGTGGGGACCGCTCGGGTCCGGGGAGCTGTTTTTT
.	TRBV10-3	.	TRBJ2-1	CAISENPGSYNEQFF	TGTGCCATCAGTGAGAACCCAGGCTCCTACAATGAGCAGTTCTTC
TRBD1	TRBV12-5	few	TRBJ1-1	CASGSDRLFPNTEAFF	TGTGCTAGTGGTTCGGACAGGCTATTTCCGAACACTGAAGCTTTCTTT
.	TRBV25-1	.	TRBJ2-2	CASSRAYGELFF	TGTGCCAGCAGTAGAGCATACGGGGAGCTGTTTTTT
.	TRBV5-1	few	TRBJ2-3	CASSLDGSGTDTQYF	TGCGCCAGCAGCTTGGATGGATCCGGCACAGATACGCAGTATTTT
TRBD1	TRBV27	.	TRBJ1-4	CASSERDRKSEKLFF	TGTGCCAGCAGTGAGAGGGACAGGAAGAGTGAAAAACTGTTTTTT
.	TRBV11-2	.	TRBJ2-3	CASSFGQGRDTQYF	TGTGCCAGCAGCTTTGGTCAGGGGAGGGATACGCAGTATTTT
.	TRBV28	.	TRBJ2-1	CASSDGTRVRLEQFF	TGTGCCAGCAGTGACGGGACTCGAGTCCGCCTGGAGCAGTTCTTC
.	TRBV5-1	few	TRBJ2-1	CASSLRGAQGHNEQFF	TGCGCCAGCAGCTTAAGGGGAGCTCAGGGTCACAATGAGCAGTTCTTC
.	TRBV24-1	.	TRBJ2-5	CATSDAGIQETQYF	TGTGCCACCAGTGATGCGGGGATCCAAGAGACCCAGTACTTC
TRBD1	TRBV19	.	TRBJ1-5	CASSGQGSSNQPQHF	TGTGCCAGTAGCGGACAGGGGAGCTCCAATCAGCCCCAGCATTTT
TRBD1	TRBV11-2	.	TRBJ2-7	CASSSDRGGGYEQYF	TGTGCCAGCAGCTCAGACAGGGGAGGTGGGTACGAGCAGTACTTC
TRBD2	TRBV29-1	.	TRBJ2-1	CSVDRLAGGYEQFF	TGCAGCGTTGATAGACTAGCGGGGGGGTATGAGCAGTTCTTC
TRBD1	TRBV6-1	few	TRBJ2-5	CASISEGANQGTQYF	TGTGCCAGCATTTCCGAGGGGGCGAACCAAGGGACCCAGTACTTC
.	TRBV28	.	TRBJ2-1	CACSPTPGTREQFF	TGTGCCTGCAGTCCGACCCCCGGGACCAGGGAGCAGTTCTTC
.	TRBV4-2	.	TRBJ1-1	CASSQDVAPDSKTTGPPEAFF	TGTGCCAGCAGCCAAGATGTTGCCCCCGACTCAAAAACGACAGGACCACCTGAAGCTTTCTTT
TRBD1	TRBV24-1	.	TRBJ2-1	CATSNWGTGGSVEQFF	TGTGCCACCAGTAATTGGGGGACAGGGGGCTCCGTTGAGCAGTTCTTC
.	TRBV6-5	few	TRBJ2-5	CASRGDRETQYF	TGTGCCAGCAGGGGGGACCGGGAGACCCAGTACTTC
.	TRBV20-1	once	TRBJ1-4	CSARDPRDVTEKLFF	TGCAGTGCTAGAGATCCCCGGGACGTGACAGAAAAACTGTTTTTT